This paragraph reports one T cell receptor beta chain. CDR1 and CDR2 (germline): MNHEY, SVGAGI. V dropped 5 bases and J dropped 5; count of bases not matched to a gene: 5. The CDR3 spans 14 residues. This sample was taken from a study of T cell changes during pregnancy in multiple sclerosis. Libraries were prepared by immunoSEQ multiplex PCR; TCRdb keeps only in-frame clonotypes and omits some of them. The sample includes fewer than 80,000 clones, around 94% seen only once; the top ten take 0.12% to 0.15%. The chain recombines TRBV6-5 with TRBJ2-1; TRBD1 agrees at 8 bases. This receptor was obtained from a female donor with multiple sclerosis, enrolled in a pregnancy study. The specimen comprised CD4+ T cells from peripheral blood mononuclear cells, sampled after pregnancy. This CDR3 is CASSLTGAHNEQFF. The CDR3 DNA follows: TGTGCCAGCAGTCTGACAGGGGCCCACAATGAGCAGTTCTTC.